This section outlines one TCR beta chain sequence together with its context. The record originates from a study of cytomegalovirus exposure and HLA in healthy donors. The data were produced by immunoSEQ multiplex PCR, yet TCRdb's version contains in-frame clones alone and is incomplete. The sample has about 200,000 clones; around 88% are singletons. Looked up from germline, CDR1 is SGHNT and CDR2 is YYREEE (reference sequence). J lost 4 bases, V lost 7 bases, and 6 bases had no gene match. The CDR3 has 13 amino acids. The sample was PBMCs. This sequence joins TRBV5-4 and TRBJ1-1, with TRBD1 identical over 8 bases. The clonotype originates from a woman under 30 in good health and CMV-seronegative. CDR3 DNA: TGTGCCAGCCGCACCAGGGGGCCCACTGAAGCTTTCTTT. It translates to CASRTRGPTEAFF.